These 8 T cell receptor beta chains share one sample of origin, sequenced in a study of blood T cell repertoires in COVID-19. Assay used: immunoSEQ multiplex PCR; TCRdb lists only in-frame clones, some missing. Of roughly 190,000 clones listed, 88% are singletons. Source material: peripheral blood. Source of these receptors: a man aged 35-49 years with active or convalescent COVID-19.

The chain carries TRBV7-2 and TRBJ2-3; D perhaps matches TRBD2 (5 bases). The V end lost 3 bases, the J end lost 5 bases, and 15 bases lay between the germline ends. This CDR3 contains 15 residues. Germline lookup yields CDR1 SGHTA and CDR2 FQGNSA. In DNA form, the CDR3 reads TGTGCCAGCAGCTTCGGGGTCGGTCCTAGAGATACGCAGTATTTT. Its translation is CASSFGVGPRDTQYF. Using reference TRBV7-2 and TRBJ2-3 for the parts outside the CDR3, the full variable domain is GAGVSQSPSNKVTEKGKDVELRCDPISGHTALYWYRQSLGQGLEFLIYFQGNSAPDKSGLPSDRFSAERTGGSVSTLTIQRTQQEDSAVYLCASSFGVGPRDTQYFGPGTRLTVL.

The chain couples TRBV28 to TRBJ1-3; maybe TRBD1 (5 bases). The CDR3 consists of 14 residues. V gave up 6 bases and J gave up 0 bases, with 9 bases separating them. The germline V gene encodes CDR1 MDHEN and CDR2 SYDVKM. CDR3 amino acids: CASRDQGSGNTIYF. In DNA form, the CDR3 reads TGTGCCAGCAGGGATCAGGGCTCTGGAAACACCATATATTTT. The full variable domain, in which reference TRBV28 and TRBJ1-3 provide the parts outside the CDR3, is DVKVTQSSRYLVKRTGEKVFLECVQDMDHENMFWYRQDPGLGLRLIYFSYDVKMKEKGDIPEGYSVSREKKERFSLILESASTNQTSMYLCASRDQGSGNTIYFGEGSWLTVV.

This clone has more than one count but fewer than ten. The chain carries TRBV30 and TRBJ2-2, with TRBD2 matching 11 bases. Germline V lookup: CDR1 GTSNPN, CDR2 SVGIG (reference sequence). The length of the CDR3 is 15 residues. The junction had 7 bases not matched to a gene; V was cut back by 5 bases and J by 5 bases. DNA of the CDR3: TGTGCCTGGGAATTACTAGCGGGAGAGACCGGGGAGCTGTTTTTT. It codes for CAWELLAGETGELFF.

The chain is built from TRBV28 and TRBJ2-5, with TRBD2 matching over 13 bases. Germline assignment: CDR1 MDHEN and CDR2 SYDVKM. J was trimmed by 9 bases and V by 6 bases; bases with no gene match: 10. The CDR3 covers 15 residues. The CDR3 loop reads CASSQGTSGNRAQYF. The CDR3, as DNA: TGTGCCAGCAGCCAGGGGACTAGCGGGAACAGGGCCCAGTACTTC.

J is TRBJ1-1 and V is TRBV19; possible D gene TRBD1, 5 bases. CDR1 is LNHDA and CDR2 is SQIVND in the germline V gene (reference sequence). Trimming left V 4 bases short and J 4 bases short, with 10 bases between. This CDR3 is 13 amino acids long. CDR3 residues: CASSTGWGTEAFF. The CDR3 nucleotides are TGTGCCAGTAGTACAGGGTGGGGCACTGAAGCTTTCTTT.

The J gene is TRBJ1-6, the V gene TRBV6-2 or TRBV6-3, with D maybe TRBD1 (5 bases). This CDR3 is built from 16 residues. The V end was cut by 6 bases, the J end by 6 bases, with 18 bases between. CDR1 and CDR2 from the germline V gene are MNHEY and SVGEGT. The CDR3 bases are TGTGCCAGCAGCGAACGGCGGGGGGGGGTTAATTCACCCCTCCACTTT. Translated: CASSERRGGVNSPLHF.

This chain joins TRBV27 and TRBJ1-6; 9 bases line up with TRBD1. The CDR3 totals 15 residues. Germline CDR1 reads MNHEY; CDR2 reads SMNVEV (reference sequence). J gave up 10 bases and V 3 bases, and 7 bases lay outside the gene matches. Written as DNA, the CDR3 is TGTGCCAGCAGTTTTTCGGACAGGGGAGAGTCACCCCTCCACTTT. It yields the protein CASSFSDRGESPLHF.

The J gene is TRBJ1-1, the V gene TRBV5-1; no clear D gene. V was clipped by 0 bases and J by 0 bases, with 12 bases between them. From germline, CDR1 is SGHRS and CDR2 YFSETQ. This CDR3 spans 16 amino acids. The CDR3 DNA follows: TGCGCCAGCAGCTTGGGGCTTTATCCCCTGAACACTGAAGCTTTCTTT. It specifies CASSLGLYPLNTEAFF.